A single sample gave rise to the 32 T cell receptor beta chains below, sequenced in a study of T cells in Graves' hyperthyroidism and ophthalmopathy. TCR beta CDR3 sequences were amplified from RNA transcripts. The TCR CDR3 was amplified in a first-round RT-PCR using the HTBI primer set. TCRdb reprocessed the multiplex PCR reads with MiXCR, giving one entry per CDR3 protein. The data contain 300,000 to 400,000 distinct CDR3 sequences, 13% to 15% of them singletons. Sequenced input: blood. Source of these receptors: a woman in her thirties with Graves' ophthalmopathy.

This clonotype was counted many times. In DNA, the CDR3 is TGTGCCAGCAGTTTATACCGGGGGTTATACGAGCAGTACTTC. As protein: CASSLYRGLYEQYF. The chain is built from TRBV12-3 or TRBV12-4 and TRBJ2-7, with D possibly TRBD2 on 6 matching bases. The CDR3 is 14 residues long. Trimming stripped 2 bases from V and 4 bases from J, with 12 bases between.

The chain carries TRBV6-5 and TRBJ2-7, with D possibly matching TRBD1 (6 bases). The germline gives CDR1 MNHEY, CDR2 SVGAGI. The ends were cut back, 2 bases at V and 2 bases at J, with 10 bases in the middle. This CDR3 region has 14 residues. In nucleotides, the CDR3 is TGTGCCAGCAGTTACCTGGACAGCACCTACGAGCAGTACTTC. Its translation: CASSYLDSTYEQYF.

This clonotype showed up just a few times. The chain employs TRBV5-1 and TRBJ2-1; TRBD1 matches 10 bases. CDR1 is SGHRS, CDR2 YFSETQ, per germline. V was pared by 2 bases and J by 7 bases, with 9 bases of the junction left unmatched. CDR3 length equals 16 residues. CDR3 sequence: CASSFARQGAINEQFF. The CDR3, as DNA: TGCGCCAGCAGCTTTGCAAGACAGGGGGCGATTAATGAGCAGTTCTTC.

This clonotype was seen repeatedly, ten times or more. The chain links TRBV28 to TRBJ1-2; possibly TRBD1 for D (5 bases). V dropped 3 bases and J dropped 5 bases, with 7 bases sitting between them. Germline V gives CDR1 MDHEN, CDR2 SYDVKM. The CDR3 is made up of 12 amino acids. The CDR3 DNA is TGTGCCAGCAGTTTGGAGGGGTATGGCTACACCTTC. Translation: CASSLEGYGYTF.

This clonotype has a count of ten or more. This chain links TRBV12-3 or TRBV12-4 with TRBJ2-3, with D possibly being TRBD1 or TRBD2 (5 bases each). The CDR3 spans 15 residues. The V end was cut by 6 bases, the J end by 2 bases, with 15 bases between. CDR3 sequence (DNA): TGTGCCAGCAGCTTAACCGGGACCAACACAGATACGCAGTATTTT. Protein: CASSLTGTNTDTQYF.

This clonotype was found many times. The chain has TRBV6-1 and TRBJ2-3; D not certain. With 2 bases removed from V and 0 bases from J, the gap between germline ends came to 12 bases. Germline V CDR1 and CDR2: MNHNS, SASEGT. This CDR3 is 16 amino acids long. DNA of the CDR3: TGTGCCAGCAGTGAAACCACCGGAACTAGCACAGATACGCAGTATTTT. Its protein product is CASSETTGTSTDTQYF.

In this sample, this clonotype turned up many times. This chain uses TRBV7-7 with TRBJ2-1; tentatively, D is TRBD2 (7 bases). The germline CDR1 and CDR2 sequences are SSHAT and FNYEAQ (reference sequence). The CDR3 length is 13 residues. CDR3 DNA sequence: TGTGCTAGCGGGCGGGGGCTTATGAATGAGCAGTTCTTC. This codes for CASGRGLMNEQFF. Full variable domain (missing parts from reference TRBV7-7 and TRBJ2-1): GAGVSQSPRYKVTKRGQDVTLRCDPISSHATLYWYQQALGQGPEFLTYFNYEAQPDKSGLPSDRFSAERPEGSISTLTIQRTEQRDSAMYRCASGRGLMNEQFFGPGTRLTVL.

The CDR3 protein is CSATGELAGGKGTGELFF. The CDR3 DNA is TGCAGTGCCACGGGTGAACTAGCGGGGGGGAAAGGCACCGGGGAGCTGTTTTTT. The chain uses TRBV20-1 and TRBJ2-2; 13 positions match TRBD2. Trimming took 6 bases from V and 4 from J; bases not matched to a gene: 14. The CDR3 is 18 amino acids. CDR1 is DFQATT and CDR2 is SNEGSKA in the germline V gene (reference sequence).

This clonotype has at least ten counts. The V and J genes are TRBV10-3 and TRBJ2-3; D perhaps matches TRBD1 (6 bases). The CDR3 runs 16 residues. Trimming stripped 2 bases from V and 2 bases from J, with 14 bases between. The germline V gene has CDR1 ENHRY and CDR2 SYGVKD. CDR3 sequence: CAISESYRVITDTQYF. The CDR3 DNA sequence: TGTGCCATCAGTGAGAGCTACAGGGTGATCACAGATACGCAGTATTTT.

The V and J genes are TRBV7-9 and TRBJ1-3, with D unclear. The CDR3 runs to 19 residues. Trimming cost V 5 bases and J 2 bases, with 25 bases left between them. From germline, CDR1 is SEHNR and CDR2 FQNEAQ (reference sequence). The CDR3 sequence: CASSPRSRLGEVAGNTIYF. Here the CDR3 DNA reads TGTGCCAGCAGCCCACGGTCGAGGCTGGGTGAAGTTGCTGGAAACACCATATATTTT.

This clonotype was counted many times. The chain employs TRBV2 and TRBJ2-7, with 7 bases identical to TRBD1. V lost 6 bases and J lost 4; bases outside the gene matches: 6. CDR1 and CDR2 (germline): SNHLY, FYNNEI. The CDR3 is 13 amino acids. This CDR3 is CASSGQDRYEQYF. CDR3 nucleotide sequence: TGTGCCAGCAGCGGACAGGACAGATACGAGCAGTACTTC.

V is TRBV5-1 and J is TRBJ2-6; no clear D gene. This CDR3 has 13 amino acids. Per the germline V gene, CDR1 is SGHRS and CDR2 is YFSETQ. Trimming removed 2 bases from V and 5 bases from J, with 5 bases in between. The CDR3, as DNA: TGCGCCAGCAGCTTAGAACGGGCCAACGTCCTGACTTTC. Translating it yields CASSLERANVLTF.

This clonotype was recorded many times. The V call is TRBV11-2, the J call TRBJ2-4, with TRBD1 matching 12 bases. This CDR3 is 17 amino acids long. The V gene's germline CDR1 is SGHAT and CDR2 FQNNGV. V was clipped by 3 bases and J by 0 bases; unmatched bases: 3. CDR3 in amino acids: CASSFRDRGPAKNIQYF. CDR3 nucleotide sequence: TGTGCCAGCAGCTTTAGGGACAGGGGGCCAGCCAAAAACATTCAGTACTTC.

As to this clonotype: Just one base apart from a much larger clone, this may be a read error. This chain joins TRBV2 and TRBJ1-1; 7 bases are a match to TRBD1. CDR1 and CDR2 (germline): SNHLY, FYNNEI. Germline trimming cut 5 bases from V and 6 bases from J; bases unmatched to any gene: 9. The CDR3 covers 14 residues. The DNA for the CDR3 is TGTGCCAGCAGTCAACTAGGGGGCGGCGCTGAAGCTTTCTTT. Its translation is CASSQLGGGAEAFF.

There are many counts of this clonotype. This rearrangement joins TRBV2 to TRBJ2-1; 8 nucleotides agree with TRBD1. CDR1 and CDR2 (germline): SNHLY, FYNNEI. The V and J ends lost 7 bases and 7 bases, in that order; junction bases with no gene match: 12. The CDR3 sequence is 15 residues long. The CDR3 here is CASTKIRQGRNEQFF. Here the CDR3 DNA reads TGTGCCAGCACCAAAATAAGACAGGGGCGAAATGAGCAGTTCTTC.

This clonotype was counted many times. The V and J genes are TRBV27 and TRBJ1-2; D might be TRBD1 (6 bases). The CDR3 contains 15 residues. Trimming took off 4 bases at V and 7 bases at J, with 19 bases between the two ends. CDR1 MNHEY and CDR2 SMNVEV come from the germline V gene (reference sequence). The CDR3 nucleotides are TGTGCCAGCAGTTACTATCCAGAACAGGGAAGTGGCTACACCTTC. This translates into CASSYYPEQGSGYTF.

This chain uses TRBV28 with TRBJ2-2; TRBD1 might be the D (7 bases). Trimming removed 2 bases from V and 2 bases from J, with 12 bases in between. This CDR3 contains 16 residues. Per the germline V gene, CDR1 is MDHEN and CDR2 is SYDVKM. In nucleotides, the CDR3 is TGTGCCAGCAGTTTACCGCAGGGGGGAAACACCGGGGAGCTGTTTTTT. Protein product: CASSLPQGGNTGELFF.

This clonotype was seen ten or more times. The CDR3 bases are TGTGCCAGCAGCCTCACGGGCTCACCGATCAATGAGCAGTTCTTC. It encodes CASSLTGSPINEQFF. V is TRBV7-2 and J is TRBJ2-1; D gene unclear. The germline gives CDR1 SGHTA, CDR2 FQGNSA. V dropped 5 bases and J dropped 6 bases, with 17 bases sitting between them. There are 15 residues in the CDR3.

This chain links TRBV27 with TRBJ2-1, with D perhaps assigned TRBD1 or TRBD2 (5 bases each). The V gene's germline CDR1 is MNHEY and CDR2 SMNVEV (reference sequence). The V end lost 0 bases, the J end lost 8 bases, and 23 bases lay between the germline ends. The CDR3 is 18 residues long. For the CDR3, the DNA is TGTGCCAGCAGTTTATCGTTGTCGGGACGGGACCCGCTTTATGAGCAGTTCTTC. Translating gives CASSLSLSGRDPLYEQFF.

The rearrangement joins TRBV19 to TRBJ1-5; 8 nucleotides line up with TRBD1. The V gene's germline CDR1 is LNHDA and CDR2 SQIVND (reference sequence). V gave up 2 bases and J gave up 2 bases; unmatched junction bases: 14. The CDR3 is 19 amino acids. The CDR3 loop is CASSINPGTGVWGNQPQHF. The CDR3 nucleotides are TGTGCCAGTAGTATAAACCCCGGGACAGGCGTTTGGGGCAATCAGCCCCAGCATTTT.

In this sample, this clonotype turned up many times. The CDR3 DNA follows: TGTGCCAGCAGCACCGACAGGGACGAGCAGTACTTC. This sequence encodes CASSTDRDEQYF. The chain has TRBV12-3 or TRBV12-4 and TRBJ2-7; 7 nucleotides align to TRBD1. With V trimmed by 6 bases and J by 5 bases, 4 bases remained unmatched. This CDR3 has 12 residues.

In its sample, this clonotype was seen many times. One end of the junction varies from germline; a read error may be responsible. The V gene is TRBV18, the J gene TRBJ2-1; either TRBD1 or TRBD2 may supply D (5 bases each). CDR1 is KGHSH, CDR2 LQKENI, per germline. This CDR3 spans 14 amino acids. The chain's CDR3 is CASSPQGIGNGQFF. In DNA form, the CDR3 reads TGTGCCAGCTCACCTCAGGGAATCGGGAATGGGCAGTTCTTC.

The V and J genes are TRBV27 and TRBJ2-1, with TRBD2 identical over 8 bases. CDR3 length equals 15 residues. Germline V gene data show CDR1 as MNHEY and CDR2 as SMNVEV (reference sequence). V was pared by 5 bases and J by 3 bases, with 6 bases of the junction left unmatched. The CDR3: CASSITGGGYNEQFF. The CDR3, as DNA: TGTGCCAGCAGTATAACGGGGGGGGGCTACAATGAGCAGTTCTTC.

This clonotype was detected many times. The V and J genes are TRBV6-1 and TRBJ1-2; possibly TRBD1 for D (5 bases). This CDR3 comprises 11 residues. V was cut by 5 bases and J by 8 bases, with 9 bases left in between. Germline CDR1 MNHNS, CDR2 SASEGT. The CDR3 is CASSYGGGYTF. CDR3 DNA sequence: TGTGCCAGCAGTTATGGGGGAGGCTACACCTTC.

This clonotype was recorded a few times. J is TRBJ2-7 and V is TRBV10-3; D ambiguous. The germline V gene encodes CDR1 ENHRY and CDR2 SYGVKD. V dropped 2 bases and J dropped 3 bases, with 5 bases sitting between them. The CDR3 totals 12 residues. CDR3 coding DNA: TGTGCCATCAGTGAGAACAACTACGAGCAGTACTTC. This sequence encodes CAISENNYEQYF.

This clonotype has just a few counts. The chain carries TRBV20-1 and TRBJ2-1, with TRBD2 as a possible D gene (5 bases). The V end was cut by 6 bases, the J end by 7 bases, with 13 bases between. Per germline, CDR1 DFQATT and CDR2 SNEGSKA (reference sequence). The CDR3 covers 12 residues. The CDR3 protein is CSAGLRGNEQFF. The CDR3 coding sequence is TGCAGTGCCGGCCTCCGGGGTAATGAGCAGTTCTTC.

This clonotype occurred a few times. The rearrangement links TRBV6-5 to TRBJ2-1; D ambiguous. This CDR3 has 16 amino acids. V dropped 0 bases and J dropped 0 bases, with 9 bases sitting between them. Per the germline V gene, CDR1 is MNHEY and CDR2 is SVGAGI. CDR3 DNA sequence: TGTGCCAGCAGTTACTCGGCTACGAGCTCCTACAATGAGCAGTTCTTC. Translation gives CASSYSATSSYNEQFF.

The genes are TRBV20-1 and TRBJ1-2; D gene uncertain. The CDR3 sequence is 11 residues long. Germline-derived CDR1 and CDR2 are DFQATT and SNEGSKA (reference sequence). V dropped 5 bases and J dropped 7 bases, with 11 bases sitting between them. The CDR3 DNA sequence: TGCAGTGCTGCTACGCCAGTTGGCTACACCTTC. This sequence encodes CSAATPVGYTF.

The chain has TRBV7-9 and TRBJ2-1, with 13 bases lining up with TRBD2. Trimming cost V 5 bases and J 6 bases; bases outside gene matches: 7. The CDR3 is 16 residues long. The V gene's germline CDR1 is SEHNR and CDR2 FQNEAQ (reference sequence). CDR3 loop: CASSRTSGGVTNEQFF. Here the CDR3 DNA reads TGTGCCAGCAGCAGAACTAGCGGGGGGGTTACCAATGAGCAGTTCTTC.

This clonotype has a count of ten or more. This sequence joins TRBV18 and TRBJ2-3; D not resolved. V lost 3 bases and J 4 bases, leaving 11 bases between the germline ends. CDR3 length: 14 residues. Germline CDR1 KGHSH, CDR2 LQKENI. The CDR3 loop reads CASSPDRNPDTQYF. The CDR3 nucleotides read TGTGCCAGCTCACCGGACCGAAATCCAGATACGCAGTATTTT.

V and J are TRBV2 and TRBJ2-2; D is perhaps TRBD2 (6 bases). V was trimmed by 6 bases and J by 1 base, leaving 9 bases between them. Germline CDR1 reads SNHLY; CDR2 reads FYNNEI. This CDR3 region has 14 residues. CDR3 nucleotide sequence: TGTGCCAGCAGCTCGGGGGTGAACACCGGGGAGCTGTTTTTT. This sequence encodes CASSSGVNTGELFF.

The chain links TRBV10-3 to TRBJ1-1; perhaps TRBD1 as D (5 bases). The CDR3 consists of 16 residues. Germline-derived CDR1 and CDR2 are ENHRY and SYGVKD. The ends were cut back, 9 bases at V and 5 bases at J, with 25 bases in the middle. CDR3 amino acids: CAISQGDRGRGTEAFF. CDR3 coding DNA: TGTGCCATTTCCCAAGGGGACCGGGGCCGAGGTACTGAAGCTTTCTTT.